This is a list of T cell receptor beta chains from one sample in a study of T cell repertoires in cytomegalovirus infection. Their cognate antigens are unknown. In TCRdb, the reads were re-called with MiXCR into one record per CDR3 protein. The sample records 700,000 to 850,000 distinct CDR3 sequences, over 25% being singletons. Sequenced material: cultured CD8+ T cells from PBMCs, taken from culture after CMV antigen stimulation. The source of these receptors is a human donor in good health (CMV status not recorded). Some clones in this sample may be carry-over from other donors' samples. The CDR3 runs from the conserved cysteine through the conserved F or W. The D gene is left open where the match is weak. A row's size may be missing; if present it is once, few, many or a size class.

NA | TRBJ1-1 | TRBV28 | NA | CASSFSRGTEAFF | TGTGCCAGCAGTTTCAGTAGGGGAACTGAAGCTTTCTTT
few | TRBJ2-7 | TRBV7-9 | NA | CASRMILGGSYEQYF | TGTGCCAGCAGAATGATCCTAGGGGGTTCCTACGAGCAGTACTTC
few | TRBJ2-7 | TRBV10-3 | NA | CAISESWAGDNLDEQYF | TGTGCCATCAGTGAGTCATGGGCGGGGGACAACCTAGACGAGCAGTACTTC
few | TRBJ2-1 | TRBV5-6 | NA | CASSFLQNEQFF | TGTGCCAGCAGCTTTCTCCAAAATGAGCAGTTCTTC
NA | TRBJ2-5 | TRBV7-9 | NA | CASSTDPDETQYF | TGTGCCAGCAGCACCGACCCCGATGAGACCCAGTACTTC
NA | TRBJ2-7 | TRBV5-1 | TRBD1 | CASRPGQGALYEQYF | TGCGCCAGCAGGCCGGGACAGGGAGCCCTATACGAGCAGTACTTC
NA | TRBJ2-5 | TRBV25-1 | NA | CASRGSPEETQYF | TGTGCCAGCAGGGGGTCACCAGAAGAGACCCAGTACTTC
few | TRBJ1-5 | TRBV27 | NA | CASSLSTDQPQHF | TGTGCCAGCAGTTTATCTACGGACCAGCCCCAGCATTTT
few | TRBJ2-7 | TRBV6-6 | TRBD1 | CAGSYRGLGYEQYF | TGTGCCGGCAGTTACAGGGGGCTGGGCTACGAGCAGTACTTC
few | TRBJ2-5 | TRBV6-5 | NA | CASSWTAQETQYF | TGTGCCAGCAGTTGGACAGCCCAAGAGACCCAGTACTTC
few | TRBJ1-2 | TRBV11-1 | NA | CASSLKPGSNYGYTF | TGTGCCAGCAGCTTAAAACCGGGATCCAACTATGGCTACACCTTC
many | TRBJ2-3 | TRBV7-2 | NA | CASSQEGVTDTQYF | TGTGCCAGCAGTCAAGAGGGGGTCACAGATACGCAGTATTTT
NA | TRBJ2-3 | TRBV12-3/TRBV12-4 | NA | CANSLSDTQYF | TGTGCCAACAGTCTATCAGATACGCAGTATTTT
NA | TRBJ2-7 | TRBV25-1 | TRBD2 | CASKPGRDISYEQYF | TGTGCCAGCAAGCCCGGGAGGGATATTTCCTACGAGCAGTACTTC
NA | TRBJ2-7 | TRBV6-5 | NA | CASSYSSPGYEQYF | TGTGCCAGCAGTTACTCGTCGCCAGGCTACGAGCAGTACTTC
few | TRBJ1-1 | TRBV25-1 | NA | CASSEGWVHTEAFF | TGTGCCAGCAGTGAAGGTTGGGTCCACACTGAAGCTTTCTTT
NA | TRBJ2-3 | TRBV7-6 | TRBD1 | CASSSGQDLDTQYF | TGTGCCAGCAGCTCGGGACAGGACCTAGATACGCAGTATTTT
NA | TRBJ2-5 | TRBV29-1 | TRBD1 | CSVEFLTGIEETQYF | TGCAGCGTGGAATTCCTGACAGGGATTGAAGAGACCCAGTACTTC
NA | TRBJ2-7 | TRBV7-6 | NA | CASSLIDVRGNEQYF | TGTGCCAGCAGCTTAATAGACGTCCGGGGAAACGAGCAGTACTTC
NA | TRBJ2-1 | TRBV7-6 | TRBD2 | CATRLAGGHYNEQFF | TGTGCCACCAGGTTAGCGGGGGGCCACTACAATGAGCAGTTCTTC
NA | TRBJ1-2 | TRBV7-2 | NA | CASSPTEQSYGYTF | TGTGCCAGCAGCCCTACGGAACAGAGCTATGGCTACACCTTC
few | TRBJ1-1 | TRBV6-2/TRBV6-3 | NA | CASSPDGYSILMNTEAFF | TGTGCCAGCAGTCCAGACGGATATTCGATATTGATGAACACTGAAGCTTTCTTT
NA | TRBJ2-1 | TRBV5-1 | NA | CASSALGERGNEQFF | TGCGCCAGCAGCGCCCTCGGGGAGCGAGGCAATGAGCAGTTCTTC
NA | TRBJ1-5 | TRBV4-1 | TRBD1 | CASSSAGTELSNQPQHF | TGCGCCAGCAGCTCCGCCGGGACAGAACTTAGCAATCAGCCCCAGCATTTT
NA | TRBJ1-2 | TRBV6-1 | NA | CASGTGTYEEYDYTF | TGTGCCAGCGGAACGGGGACCTACGAAGAATATGACTACACCTTC
many | TRBJ2-7 | TRBV4-1 | TRBD1 | CASSRQGYEQYF | TGCGCCAGCAGCCGACAGGGGTACGAGCAGTACTTC
few | TRBJ1-1 | TRBV14 | TRBD1 | CASSQGAGGNTEAFF | TGTGCCAGCAGCCAAGGAGCAGGGGGCAACACTGAAGCTTTCTTT